This T cell receptor beta chain stems from a study of beta chain features in type 1 diabetes (dated 2018 in TCRdb). Context from the whole study: Mean age, gender distribution, total cell number and subset yield were not different between patients and healthy donors. A total of roughly 110 million sorted cells were examined across all samples, and the number of cells per subset was strongly correlated with RNA yield. In the study, TCRB repertoires of sorted circulating CD4+ T cell subsets from recently diagnosed type 1 diabetes patients were compared with those of matched healthy donors. Whereas all 30 or so donors provided naive and central memory subsets, regulatory and stem cell-like memory subsets were isolated from just 8 patients and about 8 healthy donors. Results and caveats for the whole study, not just this receptor: Because small numbers of individuals were included in the HLA sub-analyses, any influence of HLA type on TCRB rearrangement was left unresolved. Sequencing cDNA rather than genomic DNA could over-represent highly expressing activated cells, although activation and CD3 levels did not differ between groups. PCR might favor shorter templates, but patient and control samples were amplified and corrected together, so any skew would affect both groups equally. Patients with type 1 diabetes made fewer insertions and deleted more nucleotides at VDJ recombination sites, implying thymic rearrangement abnormalities. In all four CD4+ subsets, TCRB CDR3 length was moderately but significantly shorter in type 1 diabetes patients. Naive, central memory and regulatory TCRB repertoires appeared to be more alike among patients than among healthy donors.

Each donor gave one peripheral blood draw, averaging approximately 0.12 L, which was collected into heparinised tubes. Using a panel that included CD45RO, CCR7, CD25, CD127, CD95 and CD27, naive, central memory, regulatory and stem cell-like memory CD4+ T cells were sorted on a BD FACSAria II. All sorted populations exceeded 95% purity. PBMCs were separated immediately by Lymphoprep density gradient centrifugation and were stained directly, without being cultured. Samples were stained and sorted in pairs, with one healthy donor and one patient per experiment, so that batch effects were minimized. Worth noting for this clone: It lacks a known antigen. No base-level quality is on record; no much larger clone is a single base apart.

The entire amount of isolated RNA was reverse transcribed using the High Capacity cDNA Reverse Transcription Kit, so the sequenced TCRB transcripts were expressed ones. Deep immunoSEQ sequencing was performed on naive, central memory and regulatory T cell samples, with an average of approximately 4 million total reads per sample. Sorted cells were lysed in RLT buffer, and RNA was extracted using DNase-treated RNeasy Micro or Mini kits according to cell number. Each cell subset was processed separately to prevent cross-contamination, with patient and healthy donor samples processed together. The immunoSEQ multiplex PCR was used to amplify TCRB sequences from cDNA, yielding 87-bp fragments that span the CDR3 region. Sequencing of the amplicons was performed on the Illumina HiSeq platform. As for the original processing: Synthetic template baselines were used to correct PCR bias computationally, reads within Hamming distance 2 were collapsed together, and singletons that could not be merged were discarded. Reads were aligned to IMGT to assign V, D and J genes, CDR3 length, and insertions or deletions at six rearrangement sites. Within each subset, clonotype counts were normalized to sorted cell number, after which true diversity and Gini coefficients were computed with the tcR R package. The overlap coefficient, calculated on TCRB nucleotide sequences, was used to measure repertoire sharing. Held by TCRdb, this immuneACCESS table contains in-frame sequences only and omits some clones. Under half of the omission traces to an unresolved V gene where checked; the cause of the rest is unknown. That table furnishes V, J and clone size, whereas the DNA furnished D and trimming. The sample table contains 150,000 to 180,000 clones; only one count was recorded for about 8.1% of them. Approximately 0.65% of the sample is held by the ten biggest clonotypes.

V is pared back by 2 bases and J by 3 bases, with 10 bases lying between the germline termini. The germline V gene encodes CDR1 SNHLY and CDR2 FYNNEI. From the cysteine through the phenylalanine, the CDR3 covers 14 amino acids. The retained sequence is limited to the CDR3, 42 bases, with the frame set at the first base. Sample: central memory CD4+ T cells from blood. The sequence derives from a man aged 18 to 35 in good health. The chain employs TRBV2 and TRBJ1-1, and the D gene may be TRBD1, 5 bases matching. The CDR3 reads CASSEQGRDTEAFF. The DNA sequence is as follows: TGTGCCAGCAGTGAACAGGGAAGGGACACTGAAGCTTTCTTT.